Reported below is one T cell receptor beta chain. What it recognizes is unknown. Healthy bone marrow donors supplied every sample. Primers: 60 Vbeta forward and 13 Jbeta reverse. Clones were sequenced by immunoSEQ multiplex PCR, and TCRdb holds only the in-frame ones, with some missing. The table lists about 220,000 clones, less than 85% of them singletons. These data come from a study of cytomegalovirus exposure and HLA in healthy donors. Findings of the study overall: Per a prior analysis, the majority of TCR beta V segments were productive roughly 90% or roughly 30% of the time. Accurate predictions that matched the HLA-A and HLA-B alleles of most subjects were reportedly made from TCR beta sequences. Researchers reported from a later analysis that most CMV-associated TCR beta chains appeared HLA-restricted.

Germline CDR1 reads GTSNPN; CDR2 reads SVGIG (reference sequence). The length of the CDR3 is 14 residues. V was clipped by 3 bases and J by 5 bases, with 13 bases between them. The sample comprised PBMCs. The TCR comes from a man between 18 and 35 years old in good health and CMV-seronegative. The chain employs TRBV30 and TRBJ2-2; perhaps TRBD1 as D (6 bases). CDR3 nucleotides: TGTGCCTGGAGCGCAGGGACATCGACCGGGGAGCTGTTTTTT. Encoded protein: CAWSAGTSTGELFF.